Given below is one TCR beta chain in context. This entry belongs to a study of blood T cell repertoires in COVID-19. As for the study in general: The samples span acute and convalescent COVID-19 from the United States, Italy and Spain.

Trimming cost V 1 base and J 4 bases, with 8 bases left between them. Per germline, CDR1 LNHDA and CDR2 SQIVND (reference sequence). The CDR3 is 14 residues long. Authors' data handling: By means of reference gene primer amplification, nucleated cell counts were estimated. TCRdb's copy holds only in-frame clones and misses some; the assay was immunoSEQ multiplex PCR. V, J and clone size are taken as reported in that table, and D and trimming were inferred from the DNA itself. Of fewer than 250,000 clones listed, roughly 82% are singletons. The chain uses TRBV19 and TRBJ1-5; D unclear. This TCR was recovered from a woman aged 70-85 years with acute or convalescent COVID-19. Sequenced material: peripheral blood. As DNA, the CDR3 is TGTGCCAGTAGTATAGCCCCAGCGAATCAGCCCCAGCATTTT. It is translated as CASSIAPANQPQHF.